The next 12 T cell receptor beta chains were all read from a single sample in a study of cytomegalovirus exposure and HLA in healthy donors. The PCR employed 60 Vbeta primers together with 13 Jbeta primers. Profiled with immunoSEQ multiplex PCR; TCRdb holds only in-frame clones, not every one. The data contain about 59,000 clones, roughly 80% of them singletons. Sequencing was carried out using PBMCs. These receptors were obtained from a man aged 35 to 55 in good health and CMV-seronegative.

The V and J genes are TRBV29-1 and TRBJ2-7; no clear D gene. Trimming cost V 4 bases and J 6 bases, with 10 bases left between them. The CDR3 is 11 amino acids. CDR1 is SQVTM, CDR2 ANQGSEA, per germline. The CDR3 spells CSVGRQGEQYF. In nucleotides, the CDR3 is TGCAGCGTTGGCAGGCAAGGCGAGCAGTACTTC.

The chain uses TRBV15 and TRBJ2-5; 11 nucleotides match TRBD2. The CDR3 contains 17 residues. V dropped 6 bases and J dropped 3; count of bases not matched to a gene: 12. Per the germline V gene, CDR1 is LNHNV and CDR2 is YYDKDF (reference sequence). The chain's CDR3 is CATSTGTSGLNKETQYF. The CDR3 bases are TGTGCCACCAGTACCGGGACTAGCGGCTTGAATAAAGAGACCCAGTACTTC.

This sequence joins TRBV19 and TRBJ2-2, with D tentatively TRBD1 (6 bases). This CDR3 spans 18 amino acids. Germline V lookup: CDR1 LNHDA, CDR2 SQIVND (reference sequence). V was pared by 7 bases and J by 0 bases, with 21 bases between. CDR3 coding DNA: TGTGCCAGTACACACGCACCATCGGGACACCCGAACACCGGGGAGCTGTTTTTT. Translated, it gives CASTHAPSGHPNTGELFF.

The sample holds a few counts of this clone. The chain combines TRBV27 with TRBJ1-1, with D maybe TRBD1 (6 bases). CDR1 and CDR2 from the germline V gene are MNHEY and SMNVEV (reference sequence). This CDR3 is built from 12 residues. Trimming left V 6 bases short and J 3 bases short, with 8 bases between. In nucleotides, the CDR3 is TGTGCCAGCAGACGACAGGACACTGAAGCTTTCTTT. This codes for CASRRQDTEAFF.

The chain employs TRBV7-9 and TRBJ2-5; D is unclear. Trimming took off 6 bases at V and 5 bases at J, with 7 bases between the two ends. The CDR3 consists of 11 residues. Per germline, CDR1 SEHNR and CDR2 FQNEAQ (reference sequence). The CDR3 is CASSLSETQYF. For the CDR3, the DNA is TGTGCCAGCAGTCTCTCGGAGACCCAGTACTTC. Drawing the rest from reference TRBV7-9 and TRBJ2-5, the complete variable domain is DTGVSQNPRHKITKRGQNVTFRCDPISEHNRLYWYRQTLGQGPEFLTYFQNEAQLEKSRLLSDRFSAERPKGSFSTLEIQRTEQGDSAMYLCASSLSETQYFGPGTRLLVL.

This clone appeared a few times. The chain carries TRBV5-5 and TRBJ2-7; a weak D match, TRBD1 (5 bases). Trimming pared 2 bases from V and 5 bases from J, leaving 17 bases between. The CDR3 length is 15 residues. Germline V CDR1 and CDR2: SGHKS, YYEKEE (reference sequence). The CDR3 bases are TGTGCCAGCAGCTTAGGGGCTTATTTTGGGGACGAGCAGTACTTC. This sequence encodes CASSLGAYFGDEQYF.

The rearrangement links TRBV4-2 to TRBJ1-1; D gene uncertain. The germline V gene has CDR1 LGHNA and CDR2 YNFKEQ. Trimming shortened V by 0 bases and J by 3 bases, and 8 bases separated the two germline ends. CDR3 size: 14 residues. CDR3 DNA: TGTGCCAGCAGCCAAGATTCGGGTGACACTGAAGCTTTCTTT. Its protein is CASSQDSGDTEAFF.

The genes are TRBV19 and TRBJ1-5, with no clear D. The CDR3 covers 15 residues. Germline V gene lookup returns CDR1 LNHDA and CDR2 SQIVND (reference sequence). V lost 1 base and J lost 1, with 8 bases in between. CDR3: CASSIVVRSNQPQHF. CDR3 coding DNA: TGTGCCAGTAGTATAGTCGTTCGGAGCAATCAGCCCCAGCATTTT.

This clone was picked up a small number of times. V usage is TRBV6-5 and J usage is TRBJ1-1; D call uncertain. This CDR3 is built from 14 residues. In germline, CDR1 is MNHEY, CDR2 SVGAGI. Trimming removed 2 bases from V and 4 bases from J, with 11 bases in between. Here the CDR3 reads CASSYGRGLTEAFF. The CDR3 region has the DNA TGTGCCAGCAGTTACGGGAGAGGCCTCACTGAAGCTTTCTTT.

The chain's CDR3 is CASSGGTQGCYEQYV. The CDR3 DNA sequence: TGTGCCAGCAGTGGAGGCACCCAGGGATGCTACGAGCAGTACGTC. V gene TRBV6-4 combines with J gene TRBJ2-7; tentative D call: TRBD1 (5 bases). Trimming removed 4 bases at V and 3 bases at J, with 16 bases between. There are 15 residues in the CDR3. Looked up from germline, CDR1 is MRHNA and CDR2 is SNTAGT.

The chain uses TRBV7-9 and TRBJ1-2; D gene ambiguous. The CDR3 spans 12 residues. Deletions cut 0 bases from V and 6 bases from J, with 5 bases between. Germline CDR1 is SEHNR and CDR2 is FQNEAQ (reference sequence). CDR3 DNA sequence: TGTGCCAGCAGCTTAGCACAAAATGGCTACACCTTC. Its protein product is CASSLAQNGYTF.

This clone has more than one count but fewer than ten. The V call is TRBV6-5, the J call TRBJ2-2, with 9 bases matching TRBD1. Germline values: CDR1 MNHEY, CDR2 SVGAGI. CDR3 length equals 15 residues. The V and J ends lost 7 bases and 5 bases, in that order; junction bases with no gene match: 8. The CDR3 DNA reads TGTGCCAGCACCCCAACGACAGGGGGTACCGGGGAGCTGTTTTTT. Its protein product is CASTPTTGGTGELFF.